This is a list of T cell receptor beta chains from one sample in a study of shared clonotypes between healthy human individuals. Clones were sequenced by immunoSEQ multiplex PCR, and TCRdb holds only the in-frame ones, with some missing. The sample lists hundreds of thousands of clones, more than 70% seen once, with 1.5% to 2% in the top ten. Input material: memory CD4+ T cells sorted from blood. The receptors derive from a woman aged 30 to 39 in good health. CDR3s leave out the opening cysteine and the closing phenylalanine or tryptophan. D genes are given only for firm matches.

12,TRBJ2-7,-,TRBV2,ASSVFTGRSEQY
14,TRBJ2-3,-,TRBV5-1,ASSPTGTLSADTQY
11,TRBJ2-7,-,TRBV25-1,ASSDPKAAEQY
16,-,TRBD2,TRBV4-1,ASSLTPGLAGGAYEQY
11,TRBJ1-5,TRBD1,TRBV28,ASSSPQDRAKH
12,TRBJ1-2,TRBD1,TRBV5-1,ASSQTGENYGYT
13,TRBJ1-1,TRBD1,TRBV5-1,ASSLGDRETAEAF
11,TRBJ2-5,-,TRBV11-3,ASSLVGQETQY
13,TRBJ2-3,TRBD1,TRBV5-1,ASSLVGQGANTQY
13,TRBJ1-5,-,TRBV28,ASSVSGASNQPQH